There are many counts of the clone carrying this T cell receptor beta chain. Its matching antigen is unknown. This entry belongs to a study of T cells in Graves' hyperthyroidism and ophthalmopathy. Study-level results: Clonotypes that were expanded in thyroid above 0.001 mostly appeared in blood too.

Trimming shortened V by 3 bases and J by 8 bases, and 20 bases separated the two germline ends. The germline CDR1 and CDR2 sequences are DFQATT and SNEGSKA (reference sequence). The length of the CDR3 is 16 residues. Amplification of TCR beta CDR3 regions used RNA as the template. Primed by the HTBI set, a first-round RT-PCR was run on the TCR CDR3. TCRdb re-analysed the multiplex PCR reads in MiXCR, keeping a single row per CDR3 protein. Of about 510,000 distinct CDR3 sequences listed, 40% to 50% were seen once; the top ten hold about two fifths. For the diagnoses, clinical symptoms, serum thyroxine and TRAb, thyroid ultrasound and orbital computed tomography were used.

Sequenced material: peripheral blood or thyroid tissue (not recorded which). The sequence derives from an adult woman with Graves' disease, either hyperthyroidism or ophthalmopathy (not recorded which). This sequence joins TRBV20-1 and TRBJ1-6; a weak D match, TRBD1 (5 bases). CDR3 nucleotides: TGCAGTGCTAGGCTCTCTTGGGGGGGTTCGGATTCACCCCTCCACTTT. Translation: CSARLSWGGSDSPLHF.